This T cell receptor beta chain was sequenced in a study of CD8 T cells in ankylosing spondylitis. In its sample, this clonotype was seen many times. Germline V lookup: CDR1 DFQATT, CDR2 SNEGSKA (reference sequence). The CDR3 is 16 amino acids. V trimming: 3 bases; J trimming: 6 bases; junction bases outside the gene matches: 12. TCRdb analysed the 5' RACE reads with MiXCR anew, one entry per CDR3 protein. The sample holds some 71,000 distinct CDR3 sequences; roughly 5.3% are singletons and the top ten take over 2%. This chain joins TRBV20-1 and TRBJ2-7; TRBD1 agrees at 12 bases. Sequencing was carried out using blood, either unsorted or a sorted T cell fraction (not recorded which). The receptor was isolated from a male donor with ankylosing spondylitis or in good health (not recorded which). CDR3: CSASAYGTGGSGEQYF. The CDR3 region has the DNA TGCAGTGCTAGTGCGTACGGGACAGGGGGCTCCGGCGAGCAGTACTTC.